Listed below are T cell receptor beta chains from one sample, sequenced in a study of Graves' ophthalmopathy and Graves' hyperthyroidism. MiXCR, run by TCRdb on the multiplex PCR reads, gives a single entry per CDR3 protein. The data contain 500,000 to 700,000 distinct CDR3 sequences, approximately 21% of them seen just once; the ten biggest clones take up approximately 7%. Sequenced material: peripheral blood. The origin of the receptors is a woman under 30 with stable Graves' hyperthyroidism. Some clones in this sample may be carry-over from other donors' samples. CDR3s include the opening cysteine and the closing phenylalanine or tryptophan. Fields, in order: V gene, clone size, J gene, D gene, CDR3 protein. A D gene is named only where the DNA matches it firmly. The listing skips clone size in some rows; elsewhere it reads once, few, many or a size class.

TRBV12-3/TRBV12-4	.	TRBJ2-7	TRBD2	CASSTLAGSSYEQYF
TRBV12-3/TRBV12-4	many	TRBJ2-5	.	CASSLKLTALGEETQYF
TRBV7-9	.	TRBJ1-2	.	CASSLDRWDGYTF
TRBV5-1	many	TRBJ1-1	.	CASSPQELNTEAFF
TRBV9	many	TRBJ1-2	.	CASSVEVHPNYGYTF
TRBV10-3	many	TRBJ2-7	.	CATREESGPYEQYF
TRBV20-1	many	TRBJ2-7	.	CSAQRWQGLIEQYF
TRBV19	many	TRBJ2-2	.	CASSIKGFTGELFF
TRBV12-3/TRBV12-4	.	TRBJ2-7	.	CASSLKGTGPYEQYF
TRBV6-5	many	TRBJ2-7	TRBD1	CASSYSQGGNYEQYF
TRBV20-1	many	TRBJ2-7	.	CSARGSSEQYF
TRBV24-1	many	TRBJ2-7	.	CATSRGPREQYF
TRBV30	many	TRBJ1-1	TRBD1	CAWGDSGTEAFF
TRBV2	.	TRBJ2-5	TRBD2	CASRAGLGKETQYF
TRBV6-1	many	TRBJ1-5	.	CATQTTGDSNQPQHF
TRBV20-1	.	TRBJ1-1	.	CSARDLGSTEAFF
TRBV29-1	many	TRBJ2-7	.	CSVEERGEGTTSSYEQYF
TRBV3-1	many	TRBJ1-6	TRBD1	CASSSLLRGSSYNSPLHF
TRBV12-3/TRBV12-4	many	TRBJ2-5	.	CASSLMNRGGETQYF
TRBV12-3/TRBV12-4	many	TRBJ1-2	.	CASAGGAGYTF
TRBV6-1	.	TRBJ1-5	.	CATSAGRSIQPQHF
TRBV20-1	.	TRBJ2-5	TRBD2	CSARDRTSGAPVEQYF
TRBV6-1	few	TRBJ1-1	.	CASSSPLNRNTEAFF
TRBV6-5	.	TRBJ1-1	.	CASSYLGFDPTNTEAFF
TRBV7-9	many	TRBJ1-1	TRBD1	CASSADRGMNTEAFF
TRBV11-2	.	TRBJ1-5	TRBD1	CASSSAGDRVVRSNQPQHF
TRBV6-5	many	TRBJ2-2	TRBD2	CASRAGGQVAGELFF
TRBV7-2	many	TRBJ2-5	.	CASSLAPRETQYF
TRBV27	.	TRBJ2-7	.	CASSLRDNSYEQYF
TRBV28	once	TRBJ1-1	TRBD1	CASSSWDRGVTEAFF
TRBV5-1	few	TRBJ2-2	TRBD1	CASSLTGTANTGELFF
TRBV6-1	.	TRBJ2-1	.	CASSGRRRDEQFF
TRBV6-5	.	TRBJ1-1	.	CASSYSLAGDTEAFF
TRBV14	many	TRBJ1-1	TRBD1	CASIPTGVNTEAFF
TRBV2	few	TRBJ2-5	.	CASSVGLQETQYF
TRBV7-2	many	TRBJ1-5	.	CASSLVLEGWPQHF
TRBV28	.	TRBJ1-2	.	CASSPRTVAVVGYTF
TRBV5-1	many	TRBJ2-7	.	CASSLRPRTDYEQYF
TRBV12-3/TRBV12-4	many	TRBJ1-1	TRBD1	CASSPGTGGNMNTEAFF
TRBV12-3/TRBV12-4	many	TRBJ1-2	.	CASSSATLYGYTF
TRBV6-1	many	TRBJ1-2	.	CASSTRRSFYGYTF
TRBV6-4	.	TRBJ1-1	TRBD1	CASGWTGEAFF
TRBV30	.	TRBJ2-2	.	CAWSLVMGAGELFF